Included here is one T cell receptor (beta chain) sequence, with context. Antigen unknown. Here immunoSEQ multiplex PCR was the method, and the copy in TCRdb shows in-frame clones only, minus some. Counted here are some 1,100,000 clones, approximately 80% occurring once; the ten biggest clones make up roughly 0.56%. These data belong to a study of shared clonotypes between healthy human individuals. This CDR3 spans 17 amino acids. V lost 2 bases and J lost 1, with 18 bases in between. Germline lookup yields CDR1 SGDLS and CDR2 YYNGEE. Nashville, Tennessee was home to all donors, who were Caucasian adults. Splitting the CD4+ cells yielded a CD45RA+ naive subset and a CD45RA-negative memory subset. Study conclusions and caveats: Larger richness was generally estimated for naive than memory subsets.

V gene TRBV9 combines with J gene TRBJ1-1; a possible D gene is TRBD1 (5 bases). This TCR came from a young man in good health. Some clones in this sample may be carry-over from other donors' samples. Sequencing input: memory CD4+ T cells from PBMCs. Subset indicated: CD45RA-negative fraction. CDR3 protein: CASSVGGTTTPNTEAFF. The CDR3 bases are TGTGCCAGCAGCGTGGGGGGGACCACAACCCCGAACACTGAAGCTTTCTTT.